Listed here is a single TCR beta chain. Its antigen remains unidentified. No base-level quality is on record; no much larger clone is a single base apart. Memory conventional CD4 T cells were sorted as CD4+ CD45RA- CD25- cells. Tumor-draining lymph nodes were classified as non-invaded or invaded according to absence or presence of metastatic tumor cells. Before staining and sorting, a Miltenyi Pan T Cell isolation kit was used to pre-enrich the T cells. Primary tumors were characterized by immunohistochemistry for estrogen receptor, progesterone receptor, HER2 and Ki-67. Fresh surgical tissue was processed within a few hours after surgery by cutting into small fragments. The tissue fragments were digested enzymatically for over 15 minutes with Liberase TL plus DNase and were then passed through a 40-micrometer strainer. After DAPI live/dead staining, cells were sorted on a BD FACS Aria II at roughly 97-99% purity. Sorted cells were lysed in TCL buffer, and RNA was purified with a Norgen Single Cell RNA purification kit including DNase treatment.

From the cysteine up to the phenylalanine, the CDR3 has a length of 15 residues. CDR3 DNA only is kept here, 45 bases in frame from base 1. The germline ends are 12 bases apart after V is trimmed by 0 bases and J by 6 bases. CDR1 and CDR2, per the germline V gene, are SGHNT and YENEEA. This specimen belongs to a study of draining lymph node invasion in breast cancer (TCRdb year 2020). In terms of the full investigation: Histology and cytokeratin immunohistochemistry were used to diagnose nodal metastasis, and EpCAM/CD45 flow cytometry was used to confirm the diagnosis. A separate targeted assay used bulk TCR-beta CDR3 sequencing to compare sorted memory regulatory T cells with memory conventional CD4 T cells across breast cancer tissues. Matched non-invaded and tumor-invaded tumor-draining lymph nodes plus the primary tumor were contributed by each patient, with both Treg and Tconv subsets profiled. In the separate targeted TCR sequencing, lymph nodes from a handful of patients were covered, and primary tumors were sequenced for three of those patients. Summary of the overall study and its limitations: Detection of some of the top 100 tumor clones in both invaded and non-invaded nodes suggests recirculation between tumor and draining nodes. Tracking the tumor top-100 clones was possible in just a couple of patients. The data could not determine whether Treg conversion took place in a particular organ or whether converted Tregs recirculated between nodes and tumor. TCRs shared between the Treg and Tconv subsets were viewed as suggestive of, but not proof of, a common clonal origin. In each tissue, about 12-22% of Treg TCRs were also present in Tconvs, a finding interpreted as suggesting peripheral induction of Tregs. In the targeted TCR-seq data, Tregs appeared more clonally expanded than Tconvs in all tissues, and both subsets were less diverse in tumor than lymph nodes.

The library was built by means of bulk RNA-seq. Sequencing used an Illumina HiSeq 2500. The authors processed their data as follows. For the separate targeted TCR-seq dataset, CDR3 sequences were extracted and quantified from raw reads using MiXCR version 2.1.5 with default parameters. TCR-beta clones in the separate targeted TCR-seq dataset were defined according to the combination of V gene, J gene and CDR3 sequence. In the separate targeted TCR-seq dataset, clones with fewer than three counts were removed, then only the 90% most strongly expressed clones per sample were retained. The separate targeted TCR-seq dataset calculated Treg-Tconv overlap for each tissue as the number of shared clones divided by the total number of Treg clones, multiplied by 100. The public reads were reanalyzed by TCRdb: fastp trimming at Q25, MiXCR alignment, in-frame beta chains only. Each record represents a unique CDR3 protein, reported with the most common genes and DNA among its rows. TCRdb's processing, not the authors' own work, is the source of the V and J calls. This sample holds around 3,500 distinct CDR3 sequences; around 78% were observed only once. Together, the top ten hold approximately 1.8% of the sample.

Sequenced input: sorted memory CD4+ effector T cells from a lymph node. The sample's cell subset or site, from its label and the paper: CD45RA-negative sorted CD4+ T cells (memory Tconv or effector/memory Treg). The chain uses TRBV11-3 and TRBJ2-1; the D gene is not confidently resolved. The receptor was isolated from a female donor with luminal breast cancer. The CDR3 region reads CASSLDPFGVNEQFF. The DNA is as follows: TGTGCCAGCAGCTTAGATCCGTTTGGAGTCAATGAGCAGTTCTTC.